This T cell receptor beta chain was retrieved from a study of T-cell reconstitution after alpha-beta-depleted transplantation in children. The study's findings and limits: About two months after transplant, alpha-beta T cells reportedly came from several hundred expanded graft clones. Several patients had high TCRbeta diversity at day 60; it came from surviving recipient T cells and thymic progenitors.

This sample's TCRbeta library carried unique molecular identifier barcodes. TCRdb processed the PCR reads anew with MiXCR; each CDR3 protein has one entry. The sample has about 280,000 distinct CDR3 sequences, around a tenth seen once. Germline-derived CDR1 and CDR2 are MGHRA and YSYEKL. The CDR3 loop spans 17 amino acids. Trimming removed 0 bases from V and 0 bases from J, with 13 bases in between. This clonotype appeared many times. The antigen remains unidentified. Sequenced here: peripheral blood, sampled 180 days after TCRalphabeta/CD19-depleted stem cell transplant. The V gene is TRBV4-1, the J gene TRBJ2-3; D might be TRBD2 (7 bases). This sequence originates from a male patient under 10 years old who had a stem cell transplant for chronic granulomatous disease, so the T cells may come from the graft donor. Written as DNA, the CDR3 is TGCGCCAGCAGCCAAGATGGGGGGGCTTCCAGCACAGATACGCAGTATTTT. Residues: CASSQDGGASSTDTQYF.